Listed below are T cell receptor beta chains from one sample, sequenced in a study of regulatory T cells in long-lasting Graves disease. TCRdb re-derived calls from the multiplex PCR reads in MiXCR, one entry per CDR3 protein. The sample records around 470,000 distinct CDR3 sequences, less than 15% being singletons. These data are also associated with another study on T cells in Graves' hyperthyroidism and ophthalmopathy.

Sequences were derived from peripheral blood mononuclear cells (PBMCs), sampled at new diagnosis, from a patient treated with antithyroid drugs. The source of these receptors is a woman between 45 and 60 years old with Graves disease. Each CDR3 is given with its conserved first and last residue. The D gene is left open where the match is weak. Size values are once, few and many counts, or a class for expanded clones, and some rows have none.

CDR3aa: CSAGRTGYNEQFF
CDR3nt: TGCAGTGCTGGAAGGACAGGGTACAATGAGCAGTTCTTC
abundance: NA
d_gene: TRBD1
v_gene: TRBV20-1
j_gene: TRBJ2-1

CDR3aa: CASTGARWSYNEQFF
CDR3nt: TGTGCCAGCACTGGGGCCAGGTGGTCCTACAATGAGCAGTTCTTC
abundance: many
d_gene: NA
v_gene: TRBV6-1
j_gene: TRBJ2-1

CDR3aa: CSVEKPHQEAFF
CDR3nt: TGCAGCGTTGAAAAGCCCCACCAAGAAGCTTTCTTT
abundance: few
d_gene: NA
v_gene: TRBV29-1
j_gene: TRBJ1-1

CDR3aa: CASSLAGGPGKFF
CDR3nt: TGTGCCAGCAGCTTAGCGGGAGGGCCGGGAAAGTTCTTC
abundance: many
d_gene: TRBD2
v_gene: TRBV7-2
j_gene: TRBJ2-1

CDR3aa: CASSPLEGRFHEQYF
CDR3nt: TGTGCCAGCTCACCTCTGGAGGGACGGTTCCACGAGCAGTACTTC
abundance: many
d_gene: NA
v_gene: TRBV18
j_gene: TRBJ2-7

CDR3aa: CASSQEQREWNEQFF
CDR3nt: TGCGCCAGCAGCCAAGAGCAGCGGGAATGGAATGAGCAGTTCTTC
abundance: NA
d_gene: TRBD2
v_gene: TRBV4-1
j_gene: TRBJ2-1

CDR3aa: CSAPNEGQPQHF
CDR3nt: TGCAGTGCTCCGAACGAAGGGCAGCCCCAGCATTTT
abundance: NA
d_gene: NA
v_gene: TRBV20-1
j_gene: TRBJ1-5

CDR3aa: CASSPGQGREQYF
CDR3nt: TGTGCCAGCAGTCCGGGACAAGGGAGGGAGCAGTACTTC
abundance: many
d_gene: NA
v_gene: TRBV12-3/TRBV12-4
j_gene: TRBJ2-7

CDR3aa: CASSIDMSGERFF
CDR3nt: TGTGCCAGCAGCATCGACATGTCCGGGGAGCGGTTTTTT
abundance: NA
d_gene: NA
v_gene: TRBV12-3/TRBV12-4
j_gene: TRBJ2-2

CDR3aa: CAWSAPVTADTQYF
CDR3nt: TGTGCCTGGAGTGCCCCCGTGACAGCAGATACGCAGTATTTT
abundance: many
d_gene: NA
v_gene: TRBV30
j_gene: TRBJ2-3

CDR3aa: CASSSTRSSYEQYF
CDR3nt: TGTGCCAGCAGCTCCACAAGGAGCTCCTACGAGCAGTACTTC
abundance: many
d_gene: NA
v_gene: TRBV14
j_gene: TRBJ2-7

CDR3aa: CASRWDRGIGIDNQPQHF
CDR3nt: TGTGCCAGCAGATGGGACAGGGGAATCGGTATTGACAATCAGCCCCAGCATTTT
abundance: NA
d_gene: TRBD1
v_gene: TRBV7-9
j_gene: TRBJ1-5

CDR3aa: CASRTGRRKPQHF
CDR3nt: TGTGCCAGCCGGACAGGGAGGAGAAAGCCCCAGCATTTT
abundance: many
d_gene: TRBD1
v_gene: TRBV12-3/TRBV12-4
j_gene: TRBJ1-5

CDR3aa: CASSPHNEQFF
CDR3nt: TGTGCCAGCAGCCCCCATAATGAGCAGTTCTTC
abundance: many
d_gene: NA
v_gene: TRBV13
j_gene: TRBJ2-1

CDR3aa: CASSLYTTGEQYF
CDR3nt: TGTGCCAGCAGTCTCTATACGACTGGGGAGCAGTACTTC
abundance: NA
d_gene: NA
v_gene: TRBV6-2/TRBV6-3
j_gene: TRBJ2-7

CDR3aa: CASSTGTGSFKETQYF
CDR3nt: TGTGCCAGCAGCACCGGGACAGGGTCTTTCAAAGAGACCCAGTACTTC
abundance: many
d_gene: TRBD1
v_gene: TRBV6-1
j_gene: TRBJ2-5

CDR3aa: CASTPGGGGPTNEKLFF
CDR3nt: TGTGCCAGCACCCCCGGGGGGGGGGGCCCAACTAATGAAAAACTGTTTTTT
abundance: few
d_gene: NA
v_gene: TRBV28
j_gene: TRBJ1-4

CDR3aa: CASRKGTGYTGELFF
CDR3nt: TGTGCCAGCAGGAAGGGGACAGGGTACACCGGGGAGCTGTTTTTT
abundance: few
d_gene: TRBD1
v_gene: TRBV6-4
j_gene: TRBJ2-2

CDR3aa: CASSLAGPPVTGELFF
CDR3nt: TGTGCCAGCAGTTTAGCGGGCCCCCCCGTCACCGGGGAGCTGTTTTTT
abundance: many
d_gene: NA
v_gene: TRBV12-3/TRBV12-4
j_gene: TRBJ2-2

CDR3aa: CASSQDTSGSTYNEQFF
CDR3nt: TGTGCCAGCAGCCAAGACACTAGCGGGAGTACATACAATGAGCAGTTCTTC
abundance: few
d_gene: TRBD2
v_gene: TRBV4-2
j_gene: TRBJ2-1

CDR3aa: CASSQASGGGDEQFF
CDR3nt: TGTGCCAGCAGCCAAGCTAGCGGGGGGGGCGATGAGCAGTTCTTC
abundance: NA
d_gene: TRBD2
v_gene: TRBV6-4
j_gene: TRBJ2-1

CDR3aa: CASVRDLRPDTQYF
CDR3nt: TGTGCCAGCGTACGGGATCTCCGGCCAGATACGCAGTATTTT
abundance: many
d_gene: NA
v_gene: TRBV6-1
j_gene: TRBJ2-3

CDR3aa: CASSDPGTDNTGELFF
CDR3nt: TGTGCCAGCAGTGACCCCGGGACAGATAACACCGGGGAGCTGTTTTTT
abundance: many
d_gene: TRBD1
v_gene: TRBV2
j_gene: TRBJ2-2

CDR3aa: CASSPPPFETQYF
CDR3nt: TGTGCCAGCTCACCACCCCCGTTCGAGACCCAGTACTTC
abundance: many
d_gene: NA
v_gene: TRBV18
j_gene: TRBJ2-5

CDR3aa: CASSQAGTVSLYYGYTF
CDR3nt: TGTGCCAGCAGCCAAGCGGGGACAGTGAGTCTTTACTATGGCTACACCTTC
abundance: few
d_gene: TRBD1
v_gene: TRBV3-1
j_gene: TRBJ1-2

CDR3aa: CASSLRTDLQYEQFF
CDR3nt: TGCGCCAGCAGCTTAAGGACAGATCTACAATATGAGCAGTTCTTC
abundance: NA
d_gene: NA
v_gene: TRBV5-1
j_gene: TRBJ2-1

CDR3aa: CASRTGGYGYTF
CDR3nt: TGTGCCAGCAGGACAGGGGGCTATGGCTACACCTTC
abundance: many
d_gene: TRBD1
v_gene: TRBV2
j_gene: TRBJ1-2

CDR3aa: CSARETSGANVLTF
CDR3nt: TGCAGTGCTAGAGAGACATCTGGGGCCAACGTCCTGACTTTC
abundance: once
d_gene: NA
v_gene: TRBV20-1
j_gene: TRBJ2-6

CDR3aa: CASSPRRVAYEQYF
CDR3nt: TGTGCCAGCAGCCCCCGCAGGGTTGCGTACGAGCAGTACTTC
abundance: many
d_gene: NA
v_gene: TRBV11-2
j_gene: TRBJ2-7

CDR3aa: CASTRGLEWDMNTEAFF
CDR3nt: TGTGCCAGCACCCGAGGACTCGAGTGGGATATGAACACTGAAGCTTTCTTT
abundance: NA
d_gene: NA
v_gene: TRBV6-1
j_gene: TRBJ1-1

CDR3aa: CASYDRSSEKLFF
CDR3nt: TGTGCCAGTTACGACAGATCATCAGAAAAACTGTTTTTT
abundance: many
d_gene: NA
v_gene: TRBV28
j_gene: TRBJ1-4

CDR3aa: CASRNSGLAGEQYF
CDR3nt: TGTGCCAGCAGGAATAGCGGACTAGCGGGCGAGCAGTACTTC
abundance: many
d_gene: TRBD2
v_gene: TRBV27
j_gene: TRBJ2-7

CDR3aa: CSAPTRGLQETQYF
CDR3nt: TGCAGTGCGCCGACCAGGGGGCTGCAGGAGACCCAGTACTTC
abundance: NA
d_gene: TRBD1
v_gene: TRBV20-1
j_gene: TRBJ2-5

CDR3aa: CASSPQASGSADTQYF
CDR3nt: TGTGCCAGCTCACCCCAGGCTAGCGGGAGTGCAGATACGCAGTATTTT
abundance: NA
d_gene: TRBD2
v_gene: TRBV18
j_gene: TRBJ2-3

CDR3aa: CASSLEVGDFYNEQFF
CDR3nt: TGTGCCAGCAGTTTAGAAGTAGGGGACTTCTACAATGAGCAGTTCTTC
abundance: NA
d_gene: NA
v_gene: TRBV12-3/TRBV12-4
j_gene: TRBJ2-1

CDR3aa: CASSGVPNTEAFF
CDR3nt: TGCGCCAGCAGTGGGGTGCCCAACACTGAAGCTTTCTTT
abundance: many
d_gene: NA
v_gene: TRBV5-1
j_gene: TRBJ1-1

CDR3aa: CASSFEASGNTIYF
CDR3nt: TGTGCCAGCAGTTTTGAGGCCTCTGGAAACACCATATATTTT
abundance: many
d_gene: NA
v_gene: TRBV12-3/TRBV12-4
j_gene: TRBJ1-3

CDR3aa: CASSWGGTGNNQPQHF
CDR3nt: TGTGCCAGCAGTTGGGGGGGGACAGGAAACAATCAGCCCCAGCATTTT
abundance: many
d_gene: TRBD1
v_gene: TRBV2
j_gene: TRBJ1-5

CDR3aa: CASSFADGRNIQYF
CDR3nt: TGTGCCAGCAGCTTCGCGGACGGGAGAAACATTCAGTACTTC
abundance: many
d_gene: NA
v_gene: TRBV7-9
j_gene: TRBJ2-4

CDR3aa: CASCKRANEKLFF
CDR3nt: TGTGCCAGTTGTAAGCGGGCTAATGAAAAACTGTTTTTT
abundance: few
d_gene: NA
v_gene: TRBV19
j_gene: TRBJ1-4

CDR3aa: CASRTKRGLAGGDNEQFF
CDR3nt: TGTGCCAGCAGGACAAAGAGAGGACTAGCGGGAGGTGACAATGAGCAGTTCTTC
abundance: few
d_gene: TRBD2
v_gene: TRBV12-3/TRBV12-4
j_gene: TRBJ2-1

CDR3aa: CSVEMARGGRDTQYF
CDR3nt: TGCAGCGTTGAAATGGCTAGGGGGGGGCGAGATACGCAGTATTTT
abundance: few
d_gene: NA
v_gene: TRBV29-1
j_gene: TRBJ2-3

CDR3aa: CASSFGQGAFYRETQYF
CDR3nt: TGCGCCAGCAGCTTCGGACAGGGGGCGTTTTACCGTGAGACCCAGTACTTC
abundance: NA
d_gene: TRBD1
v_gene: TRBV5-1
j_gene: TRBJ2-5

CDR3aa: CSVEGQTDTQYF
CDR3nt: TGCAGCGTTGAAGGCCAGACAGATACGCAGTATTTT
abundance: NA
d_gene: NA
v_gene: TRBV29-1
j_gene: TRBJ2-3

CDR3aa: CASTVTSGARDTQYF
CDR3nt: TGCGCCAGCACCGTCACTAGCGGGGCTCGGGATACGCAGTATTTT
abundance: many
d_gene: TRBD2
v_gene: TRBV5-1
j_gene: TRBJ2-3

CDR3aa: CASSQGIDRTYGYTF
CDR3nt: TGTGCCAGCAGCCAAGGTATAGACAGAACCTATGGCTACACCTTC
abundance: once
d_gene: NA
v_gene: TRBV3-1
j_gene: TRBJ1-2

CDR3aa: CASRGLAGVGRQFF
CDR3nt: TGTGCCAGCAGGGGACTAGCGGGAGTTGGACGGCAGTTCTTC
abundance: many
d_gene: TRBD2
v_gene: TRBV2
j_gene: TRBJ2-1

CDR3aa: CASSLRGYYGYTF
CDR3nt: TGTGCCAGCAGTTTAAGGGGGTACTATGGCTACACCTTC
abundance: many
d_gene: NA
v_gene: TRBV27
j_gene: TRBJ1-2

CDR3aa: CSVVPLDPDSTLHF
CDR3nt: TGCAGCGTTGTCCCCCTCGACCCCGATTCCACCCTCCACTTT
abundance: NA
d_gene: NA
v_gene: TRBV29-1
j_gene: TRBJ1-6

CDR3aa: CSARGASGSVEQFF
CDR3nt: TGCAGTGCCCGTGGGGCTAGCGGGAGTGTAGAGCAGTTCTTC
abundance: many
d_gene: TRBD2
v_gene: TRBV20-1
j_gene: TRBJ2-1

CDR3aa: CASSLGELAGYTGELFF
CDR3nt: TGCGCCAGCAGCTTGGGGGAGCTAGCGGGATACACCGGGGAGCTGTTTTTT
abundance: NA
d_gene: TRBD2
v_gene: TRBV5-1
j_gene: TRBJ2-2

CDR3aa: CASSFLGTGGEETQYF
CDR3nt: TGCGCCAGCAGCTTCCTCGGGACAGGGGGCGAGGAGACCCAGTACTTC
abundance: few
d_gene: TRBD1
v_gene: TRBV5-1
j_gene: TRBJ2-5

CDR3aa: CASSPDATNEKLFF
CDR3nt: TGTGCCAGCAGCCCGGACGCAACTAATGAAAAACTGTTTTTT
abundance: few
d_gene: NA
v_gene: TRBV4-2
j_gene: TRBJ1-4

CDR3aa: CTSSESAGSTDTQYF
CDR3nt: TGTACCAGCAGTGAATCAGCGGGGAGCACAGATACGCAGTATTTT
abundance: NA
d_gene: TRBD2
v_gene: TRBV6-4
j_gene: TRBJ2-3

CDR3aa: CASSSGTLNTEAFF
CDR3nt: TGTGCCAGCAGCTCCGGGACACTGAACACTGAAGCTTTCTTT
abundance: many
d_gene: NA
v_gene: TRBV27
j_gene: TRBJ1-1

CDR3aa: CASSAPRSGNTEAFF
CDR3nt: TGTGCCAGTAGTGCCCCAAGGTCGGGGAACACTGAAGCTTTCTTT
abundance: few
d_gene: NA
v_gene: TRBV19
j_gene: TRBJ1-1

CDR3aa: CASSVPGQGSEKLFF
CDR3nt: TGTGCCAGCAGTGTTCCGGGACAGGGGAGTGAAAAACTGTTTTTT
abundance: few
d_gene: TRBD1
v_gene: TRBV25-1
j_gene: TRBJ1-4

CDR3aa: CSAGSLGSSYEQYF
CDR3nt: TGCAGTGCTGGATCACTAGGAAGCTCCTACGAGCAGTACTTC
abundance: few
d_gene: NA
v_gene: TRBV20-1
j_gene: TRBJ2-7

CDR3aa: CASSQDRIGETQYF
CDR3nt: TGTGCCAGCAGCCAAGATAGGATTGGTGAGACCCAGTACTTC
abundance: few
d_gene: NA
v_gene: TRBV3-1
j_gene: TRBJ2-5

CDR3aa: CASSLGPGTDYEQYF
CDR3nt: TGTGCCAGCAGCTTAGGACCCGGGACAGACTACGAGCAGTACTTC
abundance: many
d_gene: TRBD1
v_gene: TRBV7-9
j_gene: TRBJ2-7